This note documents a single T cell receptor (beta chain) sequence. The data originate from a study of blood T cell repertoires in COVID-19. At the level of the study: COVID-19 samples from acute and convalescent phases originated in the United States, Italy and Spain. In each case, the material was cDNA or gDNA derived from T cells, B-cell-depleted T cells, or PBMCs.

Self-reported history from a screening survey and questionnaire set each donor's cohort. The CDR3 loop spans 14 amino acids. V trimming: 8 bases; J trimming: 3 bases; junction bases outside the gene matches: 7. Germline-derived CDR1 and CDR2 are MNHEY and SVGAGI. Sequencing was performed with immunoSEQ multiplex PCR; in TCRdb, only in-frame clones are kept and a portion is missing. The sample shows a few hundred thousand clones, 85% to 90% of them seen only once. The source material was PBMCs or T cells enriched from blood (not recorded which). The source is a young woman who had recovered from COVID-19. V usage is TRBV6-5 and J usage is TRBJ1-2; 9 bases are a match to TRBD1. The CDR3 reads CASCNRGQYYGYTF. The CDR3 bases are TGTGCCAGCTGTAACAGGGGGCAGTACTATGGCTACACCTTC.